One and the same sample provided the 25 T cell receptor beta chains below, sequenced in a study of blood T cell repertoires in COVID-19. Sequenced by immunoSEQ multiplex PCR; TCRdb stores in-frame clones only, minus some. The sample contains about 28,000 clones, approximately 88% of which appear only once. The specimen sequenced was peripheral blood. Receptors were obtained from a human donor in a cohort sampled during active COVID-19.

This CDR3 is CASSQTHNRFRKPQHF. In DNA form, the CDR3 reads TGTGCCAGCAGCCAAACTCACAACAGGTTTCGAAAGCCCCAGCATTTT. This chain connects TRBV3-1 (or the pseudogene TRBV3-2) to TRBJ1-5; D possibly corresponds to TRBD1 (5 bases). V was clipped by 2 bases and J by 8 bases, with 19 bases between them. The CDR3 has 16 residues. CDR1 and CDR2 from the germline V gene are LGHDT and YNNKEL (reference sequence).

This chain uses TRBV4-3 with TRBJ1-4, with unresolved D. Trimming removed 1 base at V and 0 bases at J, with 9 bases between. Germline V lookup: CDR1 LGHNA, CDR2 YSLEER. This CDR3 comprises 16 residues. The CDR3 nucleotides read TGCGCCAGCAGCCAAGGGGCTCCCTCAACTAATGAAAAACTGTTTTTT. This gives the protein CASSQGAPSTNEKLFF.

V usage is TRBV6-2 or TRBV6-3 and J usage is TRBJ1-1; 7 bases agree with TRBD1. Germline V gene data show CDR1 as MNHEY and CDR2 as SVGEGT. The CDR3 length is 13 residues. The trim removed 6 bases at V and 5 bases at J, leaving 6 bases unmatched. The DNA for the CDR3 is TGTGCCAGCAGCCTAGGGGGCAGAACTGAAGCTTTCTTT. Residues: CASSLGGRTEAFF.

V usage is TRBV15 and J usage is TRBJ2-7; D unresolved. Germline V CDR1 and CDR2: LNHNV, YYDKDF (reference sequence). CDR3 length: 12 residues. V lost 5 bases, J lost 3 bases, and 8 bases lay in between. CDR3 region: CATSADFYEQYF. The DNA for the CDR3 is TGTGCCACCAGCGCAGACTTCTACGAGCAGTACTTC. Based on the CDR3 plus reference TRBV15 and TRBJ2-7, the full variable domain is DAMVIQNPRYQVTQFGKPVTLSCSQTLNHNVMYWYQQKSSQAPKLLFHYYDKDFNNEADTPDNFQSRRPNTSFCFLDIRSPGLGDTAMYLCATSADFYEQYFGPGTRLTVT.

The chain combines TRBV7-9 with TRBJ2-7; D possibly corresponds to TRBD1 (5 bases). This CDR3 contains 11 residues. The ends were cut back, 5 bases at V and 4 bases at J, with 6 bases in the middle. The germline CDR1 and CDR2 sequences are SEHNR and FQNEAQ (reference sequence). The CDR3 loop reads CASSPGYEQYF. In nucleotides, the CDR3 is TGTGCCAGCAGCCCAGGGTACGAGCAGTACTTC.

The rearrangement joins TRBV9 to TRBJ2-1; D is possibly TRBD1 (5 bases). CDR1 is SGDLS and CDR2 is YYNGEE in the germline V gene. The CDR3 is 15 residues long. The V and J ends lost 0 bases and 1 base respectively, with 8 bases between them. In nucleotides, the CDR3 is TGTGCCAGCAGCGTAGGACCAGGGTCCTACAATGAGCAGTTCTTC. Protein sequence: CASSVGPGSYNEQFF. Full variable domain (remainder filled in from reference TRBV9 and TRBJ2-1): DSGVTQTPKHLITATGQRVTLRCSPRSGDLSVYWYQQSLDQGLQFLIQYYNGEERAKGNILERFSAQQFPDLHSELNLSSLELGDSALYFCASSVGPGSYNEQFFGPGTRLTVL.

This clone was observed once. The chain employs TRBV6-5 and TRBJ1-1; TRBD1 agrees at 8 bases. Trimming removed 6 bases from V and 1 base from J; junction bases left unmatched: 4. The germline gives CDR1 MNHEY, CDR2 SVGAGI. The CDR3 covers 14 residues. Here the CDR3 reads CASSLDRANTEAFF. The DNA of the CDR3 is TGTGCCAGCAGCCTGGACAGGGCGAACACTGAAGCTTTCTTT.

The CDR3 DNA is TGTGCCACCAGTGACACACAGGGGGCGGAAGATACGCAGTATTTT. The encoded protein is CATSDTQGAEDTQYF. The chain couples TRBV24-1 to TRBJ2-3, with 9 bases lining up with TRBD1. Germline CDR1 KGHDR, CDR2 SFDVKD. With 4 bases clipped from V and 5 bases from J, the junction kept 6 bases outside the gene matches. The CDR3 runs 15 residues.

The CDR3 reads CASSLPGGLNSPLHF. The CDR3 DNA is TGTGCCAGCAGTTTACCAGGGGGCCTTAATTCACCCCTCCACTTT. V gene TRBV28 combines with J gene TRBJ1-6; 8 bases are a match to TRBD1. V shed 2 bases and J 6 bases; nucleotides not matched to a gene: 3. Germline-derived CDR1 and CDR2 are MDHEN and SYDVKM. This CDR3 has 15 residues.

The rearrangement joins TRBV18 to TRBJ2-1; D might be TRBD1 (6 bases). Trimming took off 2 bases at V and 7 bases at J, with 9 bases between the two ends. The CDR3 contains 13 residues. The germline V gene encodes CDR1 KGHSH and CDR2 LQKENI. CDR3: CASSPTQGNEQFF. In DNA form, the CDR3 reads TGTGCCAGCTCACCAACACAGGGTAATGAGCAGTTCTTC.

The V gene is TRBV6-6, the J gene TRBJ1-1; D is ambiguous. CDR1 MNHNY and CDR2 SVGAGI come from the germline V gene (reference sequence). This CDR3 contains 16 residues. V was shortened by 6 bases and J by 2 bases, with 19 bases between the two germline ends. The CDR3 nucleotides are TGTGCCAGCAGCCCGGCAATAACCGGGATAAACACTGAAGCTTTCTTT. Amino acid sequence: CASSPAITGINTEAFF.

The chain is built from TRBV3-1 (or the pseudogene TRBV3-2) and TRBJ2-7; D ambiguous. The CDR3 runs to 16 residues. V dropped 0 bases and J dropped 4 bases, with 16 bases sitting between them. Germline CDR1 and CDR2: LGHDT and YNNKEL (reference sequence). In DNA, the CDR3 is TGTGCCAGCAGCCAAGATCTCCCCGCGTCCTGGTACGAGCAGTACTTC. Protein product: CASSQDLPASWYEQYF.

The chain links TRBV11-2 to TRBJ1-2; maybe TRBD1 (6 bases). CDR1 is SGHAT, CDR2 FQNNGV, per germline. Trimming pared 0 bases from V and 8 bases from J, leaving 13 bases between. The CDR3 contains 14 residues. CDR3 DNA sequence: TGTGCCAGCAGCTTAGATCGGGCAGGGGACGGCTACACCTTC. The encoded protein is CASSLDRAGDGYTF.

This clone was counted a single time. The chain is built from TRBV7-8 and TRBJ2-3; possibly TRBD2 for D (5 bases). Germline V gene lookup returns CDR1 SGHVS and CDR2 FQNEAQ. V was clipped by 3 bases and J by 3 bases, with 13 bases between them. The CDR3 extends over 15 amino acids. This chain's CDR3 is CASSLRAAVTDTQYF. In nucleotides, the CDR3 is TGTGCCAGCAGCTTGCGGGCCGCGGTGACAGATACGCAGTATTTT.

The rearrangement links TRBV18 to TRBJ1-2; the D gene is possibly TRBD1 (6 bases). The CDR3 extends over 15 amino acids. Germline V gene lookup returns CDR1 KGHSH and CDR2 LQKENI. V lost 3 bases, J lost 4 bases, and 15 bases lay in between. The CDR3 loop is CASSPQGLGRYGYTF. The CDR3 DNA sequence: TGTGCCAGCTCACCCCAGGGGCTGGGGCGCTATGGCTACACCTTC.

The chain couples TRBV14 to TRBJ1-1, with unresolved D. Deletions cut 1 base from V and 7 bases from J, with 4 bases between. Germline CDR1 is SGHDN and CDR2 is FVKESK. The CDR3 totals 11 residues. CDR3 amino acids: CASSQVNEAFF. In nucleotides, the CDR3 is TGTGCCAGCAGCCAAGTTAATGAAGCTTTCTTT.

The chain links TRBV7-3 to TRBJ2-5, with 7 bases that match TRBD2. V dropped 0 bases and J dropped 3; count of bases not matched to a gene: 7. Looked up from germline, CDR1 is SGHTA and CDR2 is FQGTGA. This CDR3 spans 16 amino acids. For the CDR3, the DNA is TGTGCCAGCAGCTTAACGTGGTCTAGCGGTAAAGAGACCCAGTACTTC. Protein sequence: CASSLTWSSGKETQYF. The full variable domain, with the rest looked up from reference TRBV7-3 and TRBJ2-5, is GAGVSQTPSNKVTEKGKYVELRCDPISGHTALYWYRQSLGQGPEFLIYFQGTGAADDSGLPNDRFFAVRPEGSVSTLKIQRTERGDSAVYLCASSLTWSSGKETQYFGPGTRLLVL.

The chain carries TRBV19 and TRBJ1-2; tentative D call: TRBD1 (6 bases). This CDR3 is 15 amino acids long. Germline V CDR1 and CDR2: LNHDA, SQIVND (reference sequence). V lost 1 base and J lost 3, with 12 bases in between. CDR3 DNA sequence: TGTGCCAGTAGTATAGGGTGGAGACAGGACTATGGCTACACCTTC. This gives the protein CASSIGWRQDYGYTF.

The V and J genes are TRBV19 and TRBJ1-3; the D gene is possibly TRBD1 (5 bases). The CDR3 is 16 amino acids. V shed 4 bases and J shed 0 bases, with 13 bases lying between them. Germline V gives CDR1 LNHDA, CDR2 SQIVND (reference sequence). The DNA for the CDR3 is TGTGCCAGTAGTAGTCACAGGAGCCTCTCTGGAAACACCATATATTTT. Amino acid sequence: CASSSHRSLSGNTIYF.

This clone was counted only a few times. This chain links TRBV20-1 with TRBJ1-2; D not certain. Germline V CDR1 and CDR2: DFQATT, SNEGSKA (reference sequence). The CDR3 has 11 amino acids. The V end lost 4 bases, the J end lost 4 bases, and 7 bases lay between the germline ends. For the CDR3, the DNA is TGCAGTGCTACCCCAGGCTATGGCTACACCTTC. This encodes CSATPGYGYTF.

The J gene is TRBJ1-5, the V gene TRBV6-5; no firm D call. The CDR3 runs 13 residues. CDR1 is MNHEY, CDR2 SVGAGI, per germline. The ends were cut back, 10 bases at V and 0 bases at J, with 10 bases in the middle. The chain's CDR3 is CATRRLSNQPQHF. CDR3 sequence (DNA): TGTGCCACTCGCAGGCTTAGCAATCAGCCCCAGCATTTT.

This chain connects TRBV6-6 to TRBJ2-5; D possibly corresponds to TRBD2 (7 bases). There are 15 residues in the CDR3. Trimming took off 1 base at V and 2 bases at J, with 11 bases between the two ends. Germline CDR1 reads MNHNY; CDR2 reads SVGAGI (reference sequence). CDR3 nucleotides: TGTGCCAGCAGTTACTTGCGGGGGCCTCAAGAGACCCAGTACTTC. It codes for CASSYLRGPQETQYF.

In this sample, this clone turned up once. The chain uses TRBV27 and TRBJ2-7; 7 positions agree with TRBD1. J lost 2 bases, V lost 6 bases, and 16 bases had no gene match. Germline values: CDR1 MNHEY, CDR2 SMNVEV (reference sequence). This CDR3 comprises 17 residues. The CDR3 coding sequence is TGTGCCAGCAGCCCATCGCCCGGGACAGAGACAACCTACGAGCAGTACTTC. Its protein is CASSPSPGTETTYEQYF.

In this sample, this clone turned up a few times. V usage is TRBV7-9 and J usage is TRBJ1-2; 8 bases match TRBD1. Looked up from germline, CDR1 is SEHNR and CDR2 is FQNEAQ (reference sequence). This CDR3 has 17 residues. V lost 0 bases to trimming and J lost 8 bases; unmatched junction nucleotides: 14. This chain's CDR3 is CASSLAETGEWRRGYTF. As DNA, the CDR3 is TGTGCCAGCAGCTTAGCTGAGACAGGGGAATGGAGGCGGGGCTACACCTTC.

J is TRBJ1-2 and V is TRBV2; no clear D gene. Germline CDR1 is SNHLY and CDR2 is FYNNEI. The CDR3 totals 15 residues. Trimming removed 6 bases from V and 4 bases from J, with 18 bases in between. The CDR3 sequence: CASRNSNTDFYGYTF. The CDR3, as DNA: TGTGCCAGCAGGAACTCTAATACAGATTTCTATGGCTACACCTTC. Drawing the rest from reference TRBV2 and TRBJ1-2, the complete variable domain is EPEVTQTPSHQVTQMGQEVILRCVPISNHLYFYWYRQILGQKVEFLVSFYNNEISEKSEIFDDQFSVERPDGSNFTLKIRSTKLEDSAMYFCASRNSNTDFYGYTFGSGTRLTVV.